This TCR beta chain was sequenced during a study of shared T cell receptors in the human thymus. The table came from immunoSEQ multiplex PCR; TCRdb's copy has only in-frame clones and leaves some out. The data contain 500,000 to 850,000 clones, more than 75% of them seen just once; the ten biggest clones take up about 0.0094%. The germline gives CDR1 SGHVS, CDR2 FNYEAQ. This CDR3 is 16 amino acids long. The junction had 7 bases not matched to a gene; V was cut back by 4 bases and J by 1 base. A further study also used this sample, focusing on human thymus T cells. According to that study: Corrective heart surgery yielded the resections from which the thymus tissue came.

The genes are TRBV7-6 and TRBJ1-2; 9 positions agree with TRBD1. The sequence came from a boy younger than two with a congenital heart defect. Sequencing was carried out using thymocytes. As DNA, the CDR3 is TGTGCCAGCAGCTCATGGACAGGGGCGGATAACTATGGCTACACCTTC. Encoded protein: CASSSWTGADNYGYTF.